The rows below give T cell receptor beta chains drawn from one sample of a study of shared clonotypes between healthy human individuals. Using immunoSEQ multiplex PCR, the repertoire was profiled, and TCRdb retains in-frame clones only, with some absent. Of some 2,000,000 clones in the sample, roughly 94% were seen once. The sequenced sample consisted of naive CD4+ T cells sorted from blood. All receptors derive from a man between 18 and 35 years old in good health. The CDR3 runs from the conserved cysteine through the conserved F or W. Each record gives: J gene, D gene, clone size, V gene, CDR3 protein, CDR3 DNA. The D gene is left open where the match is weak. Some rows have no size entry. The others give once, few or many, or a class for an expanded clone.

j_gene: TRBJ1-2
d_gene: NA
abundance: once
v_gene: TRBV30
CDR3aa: CAWSRGDLGGYTF
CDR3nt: TGTGCCTGGAGTCGGGGGGATCTTGGTGGCTACACCTTC

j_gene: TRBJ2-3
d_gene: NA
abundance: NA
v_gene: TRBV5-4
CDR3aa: CASSFKGSTDTQYF
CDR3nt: TGTGCCAGCAGTTTCAAAGGAAGCACAGATACGCAGTATTTT

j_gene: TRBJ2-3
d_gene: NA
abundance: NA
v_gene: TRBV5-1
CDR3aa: CASSLAGVGTDTQYF
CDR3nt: TGCGCCAGCAGCTTGGCCGGGGTCGGCACAGATACGCAGTATTTT

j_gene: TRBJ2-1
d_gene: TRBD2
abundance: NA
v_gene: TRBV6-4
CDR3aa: CASSEFISGSSYNEQFF
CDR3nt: TGTGCCAGCAGTGAATTTATTAGCGGGAGTTCCTACAATGAGCAGTTCTTC

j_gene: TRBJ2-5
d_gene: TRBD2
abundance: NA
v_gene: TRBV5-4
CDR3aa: CASSAPLAGVETQYF
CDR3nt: TGTGCCAGCAGCGCCCCACTAGCGGGAGTAGAGACCCAGTACTTC

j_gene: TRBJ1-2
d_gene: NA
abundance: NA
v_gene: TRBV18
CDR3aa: CASSPSGRVDGYTF
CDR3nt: TGTGCCAGCTCACCTTCCGGCAGGGTTGATGGCTACACCTTC

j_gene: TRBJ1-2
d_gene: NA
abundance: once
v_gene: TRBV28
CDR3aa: CASSFTSRAGTGYTF
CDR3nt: TGTGCCAGCAGTTTCACCTCTAGGGCGGGTACTGGCTACACCTTC

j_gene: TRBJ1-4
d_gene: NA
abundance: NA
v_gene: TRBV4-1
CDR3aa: CASSQVVNLGQGNEKLFF
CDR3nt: TGCGCCAGCAGCCAAGTTGTGAACTTAGGGCAGGGGAATGAAAAACTGTTTTTT

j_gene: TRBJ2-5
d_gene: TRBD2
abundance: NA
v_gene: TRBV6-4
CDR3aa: CASSDRLAGLQETQYF
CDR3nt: TGTGCCAGCAGTGACCGGCTAGCGGGACTCCAAGAGACCCAGTACTTC

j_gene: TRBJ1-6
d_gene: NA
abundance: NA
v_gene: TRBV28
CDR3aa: CASSLTGGGSPLHF
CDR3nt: TGTGCCAGCAGTCTAACAGGCGGAGGATCACCCCTCCACTTT

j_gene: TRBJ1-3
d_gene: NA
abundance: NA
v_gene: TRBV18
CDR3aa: CASSPQPGTVRNTIYF
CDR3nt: TGTGCCAGCTCACCCCAACCCGGGACGGTCCGGAACACCATATATTTT

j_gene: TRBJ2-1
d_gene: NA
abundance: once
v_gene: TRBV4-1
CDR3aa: CASSQTDYKARAYNEQFF
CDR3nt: TGCGCCAGCAGCCAAACGGATTACAAGGCTAGGGCCTACAATGAGCAGTTCTTC

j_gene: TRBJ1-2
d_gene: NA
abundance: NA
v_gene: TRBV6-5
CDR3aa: CASTRAQGGYGYTF
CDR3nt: TGTGCCAGCACCCGGGCACAGGGTGGTTATGGCTACACCTTC

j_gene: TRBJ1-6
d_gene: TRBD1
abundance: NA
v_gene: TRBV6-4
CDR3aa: CASRDRGLNSPLHF
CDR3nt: TGTGCCAGCAGAGACAGGGGGTTGAATTCACCCCTCCACTTT

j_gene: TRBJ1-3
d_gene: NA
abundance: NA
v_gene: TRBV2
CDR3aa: CASQQESGNTIYF
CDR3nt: TGTGCCAGCCAACAGGAATCTGGAAACACCATATATTTT

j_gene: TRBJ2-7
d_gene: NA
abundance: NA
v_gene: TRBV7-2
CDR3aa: CASRPGYNSYEQYF
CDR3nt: TGTGCCAGCAGACCCGGGTACAACTCCTACGAGCAGTACTTC

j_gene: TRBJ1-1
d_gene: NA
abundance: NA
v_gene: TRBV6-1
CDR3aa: CASSVGGFGAFF
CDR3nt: TGTGCCAGCAGTGTGGGCGGGTTCGGAGCTTTCTTT

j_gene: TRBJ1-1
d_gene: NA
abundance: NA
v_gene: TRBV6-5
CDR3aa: CASSYPGSREAFF
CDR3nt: TGTGCCAGCAGTTACCCAGGGTCTAGGGAAGCTTTCTTT

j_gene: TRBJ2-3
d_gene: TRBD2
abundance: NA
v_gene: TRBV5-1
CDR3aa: CASSFYSGGSTDTQYF
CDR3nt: TGCGCCAGCAGCTTCTATAGCGGGGGTAGCACAGATACGCAGTATTTT

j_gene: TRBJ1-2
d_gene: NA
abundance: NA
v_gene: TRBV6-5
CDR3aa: CASRPGGAASGYTF
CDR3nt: TGTGCCAGCAGGCCGGGGGGCGCCGCAAGTGGCTACACCTTC

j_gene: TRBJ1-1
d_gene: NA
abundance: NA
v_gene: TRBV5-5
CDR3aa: CASSAPGADTEAFF
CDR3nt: TGTGCCAGCAGCGCACCGGGGGCGGACACTGAAGCTTTCTTT

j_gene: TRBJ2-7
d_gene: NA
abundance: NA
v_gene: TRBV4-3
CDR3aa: CASSQGQGAGLHF
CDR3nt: TGCGCCAGCAGCCAAGGACAAGGGGCCGGTCTCCACTTC

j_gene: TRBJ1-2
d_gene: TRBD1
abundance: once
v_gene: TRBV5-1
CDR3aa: CASSLRQGDGYTF
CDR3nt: TGCGCCAGCAGCTTGCGACAGGGGGATGGCTACACCTTC

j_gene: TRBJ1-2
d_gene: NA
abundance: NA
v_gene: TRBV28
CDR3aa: CASSGPERHLNYGYTF
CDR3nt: TGTGCCAGCAGTGGCCCGGAAAGACACCTTAACTATGGCTACACCTTC

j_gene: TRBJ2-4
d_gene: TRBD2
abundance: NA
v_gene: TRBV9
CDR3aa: CASSSSGENIQYF
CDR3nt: TGTGCCAGCAGCTCTAGCGGGGAAAACATTCAGTACTTC

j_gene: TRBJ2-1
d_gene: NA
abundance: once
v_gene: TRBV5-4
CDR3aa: CASSGRGHISYNEQFF
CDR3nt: TGTGCCAGCAGCGGCCGAGGGCATATCTCCTACAATGAGCAGTTCTTC

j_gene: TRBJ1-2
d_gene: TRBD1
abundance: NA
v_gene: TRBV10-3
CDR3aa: CAIRLDREGYTF
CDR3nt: TGTGCCATCAGGCTGGACAGGGAAGGCTACACCTTC

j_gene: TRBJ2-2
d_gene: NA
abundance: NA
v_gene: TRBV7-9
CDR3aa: CASSDRDTNTGELFF
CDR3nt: TGTGCCAGCAGCGACCGGGACACAAACACCGGGGAGCTGTTTTTT

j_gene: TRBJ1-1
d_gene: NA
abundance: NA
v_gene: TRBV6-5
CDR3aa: CASSNREQNTEAFF
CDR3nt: TGTGCCAGCAGTAACCGGGAGCAGAACACTGAAGCTTTCTTT

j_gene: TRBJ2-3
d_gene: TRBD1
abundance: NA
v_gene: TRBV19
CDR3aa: CASIPSGGSSTDTQYF
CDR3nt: TGTGCCAGTATCCCCTCAGGGGGTTCTAGCACAGATACGCAGTATTTT

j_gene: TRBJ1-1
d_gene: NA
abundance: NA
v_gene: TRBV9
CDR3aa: CASSADPRRSMNTEAFF
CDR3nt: TGTGCCAGCAGCGCAGACCCAAGACGGAGCATGAACACTGAAGCTTTCTTT

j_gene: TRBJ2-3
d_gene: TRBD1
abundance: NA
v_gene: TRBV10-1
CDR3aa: CASSGSDRAGTDTQYF
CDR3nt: TGCGCCAGCAGCGGCTCGGACAGGGCAGGCACAGATACGCAGTATTTT

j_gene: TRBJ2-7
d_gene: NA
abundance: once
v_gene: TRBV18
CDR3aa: CASSPDQGGEQYF
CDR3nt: TGTGCCAGCTCACCGGATCAGGGAGGCGAGCAGTACTTC

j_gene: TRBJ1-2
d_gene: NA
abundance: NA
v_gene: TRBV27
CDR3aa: CASSSYGPYGYTF
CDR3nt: TGTGCCAGCAGTTCCTATGGGCCGTATGGCTACACCTTC

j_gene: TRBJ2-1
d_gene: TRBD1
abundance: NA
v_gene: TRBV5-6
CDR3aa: CASSLGTGKYNEQFF
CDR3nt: TGTGCCAGCAGCCTCGGGACAGGAAAGTACAATGAGCAGTTCTTC

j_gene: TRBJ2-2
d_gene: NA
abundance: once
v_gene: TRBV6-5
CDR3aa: CASSYRQLNTGELFF
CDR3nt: TGTGCCAGCAGTTACCGTCAGCTTAACACCGGGGAGCTGTTTTTT

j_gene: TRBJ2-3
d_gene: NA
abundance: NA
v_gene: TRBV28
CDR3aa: CASSPLPDNTDTQYF
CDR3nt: TGTGCCAGCAGTCCCCTCCCGGACAACACAGATACGCAGTATTTT

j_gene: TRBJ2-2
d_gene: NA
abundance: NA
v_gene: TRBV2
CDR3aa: CASNAMNTGELFF
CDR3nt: TGTGCCAGCAACGCCATGAACACCGGGGAGCTGTTTTTT

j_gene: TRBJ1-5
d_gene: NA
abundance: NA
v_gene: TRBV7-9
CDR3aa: CASSLSSNQPQHF
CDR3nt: TGTGCCAGCAGCTTGTCGAGCAATCAGCCCCAGCATTTT

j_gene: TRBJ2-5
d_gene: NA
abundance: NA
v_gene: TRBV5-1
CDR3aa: CASTTELGVAVQETQYF
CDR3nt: TGCGCCAGCACTACAGAGCTCGGGGTAGCAGTGCAAGAGACCCAGTACTTC

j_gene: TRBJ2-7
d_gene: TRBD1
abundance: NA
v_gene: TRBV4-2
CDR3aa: CASSQPGQVNYEQYF
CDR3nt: TGTGCCAGCAGCCAACCGGGACAGGTTAACTACGAGCAGTACTTC

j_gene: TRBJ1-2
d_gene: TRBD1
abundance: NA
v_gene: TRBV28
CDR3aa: CASSLADRENYGYTF
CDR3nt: TGTGCCAGCAGTTTGGCCGACAGGGAGAACTATGGCTACACCTTC

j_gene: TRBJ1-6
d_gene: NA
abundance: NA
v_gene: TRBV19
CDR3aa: CASSISGVNNSPLHF
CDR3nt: TGTGCCAGTAGTATATCTGGGGTAAATAATTCACCCCTCCACTTT

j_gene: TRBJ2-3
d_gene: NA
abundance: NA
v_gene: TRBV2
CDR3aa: CASSGADTQYF
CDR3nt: TGTGCCAGCAGCGGGGCAGATACGCAGTATTTT

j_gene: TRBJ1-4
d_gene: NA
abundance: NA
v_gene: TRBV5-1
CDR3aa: CASSSQGNNEKLFF
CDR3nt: TGCGCCAGCAGCTCACAGGGAAATAATGAAAAACTGTTTTTT

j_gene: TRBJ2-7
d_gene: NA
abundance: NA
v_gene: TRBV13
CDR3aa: CASSADKFSSYEQYF
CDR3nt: TGTGCCAGCAGCGCCGACAAGTTCAGCTCCTACGAGCAGTACTTC

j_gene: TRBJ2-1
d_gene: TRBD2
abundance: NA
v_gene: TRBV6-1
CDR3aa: CASSATSGTEEQFF
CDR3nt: TGTGCCAGCAGTGCGACTAGCGGTACTGAGGAGCAGTTCTTC

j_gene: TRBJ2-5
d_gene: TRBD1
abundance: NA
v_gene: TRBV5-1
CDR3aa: CASSLVTGGVEETQYF
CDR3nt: TGCGCCAGCAGCTTGGTGACAGGGGGTGTGGAAGAGACCCAGTACTTC

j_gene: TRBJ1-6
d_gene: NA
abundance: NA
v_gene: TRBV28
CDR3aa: CASSSARGGYAEASPLHF
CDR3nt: TGTGCCAGCAGTTCAGCGAGGGGAGGGTATGCAGAGGCTTCACCCCTCCACTTT

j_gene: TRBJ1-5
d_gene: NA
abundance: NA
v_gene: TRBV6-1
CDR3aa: CASEVQGNQPQHF
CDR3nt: TGTGCAAGCGAGGTCCAGGGAAATCAGCCCCAGCATTTT

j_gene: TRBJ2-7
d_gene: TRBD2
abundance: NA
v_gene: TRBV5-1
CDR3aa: CASSSLAGEQYF
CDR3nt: TGCGCCAGCAGCTCTTTAGCGGGAGAGCAGTACTTC

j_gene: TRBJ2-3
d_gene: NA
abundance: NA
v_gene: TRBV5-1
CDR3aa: CASSLERSTDTQYF
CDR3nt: TGCGCCAGCAGCTTGGAGCGGAGCACAGATACGCAGTATTTT